Given below is one TCR beta chain in context. Its antigen is unknown. The source of the sample is a study of esophageal squamous cell carcinoma under preoperative chemotherapy. Study findings and constraints: After treatment, tumor-infiltrating lymphocytes apparently came partly from blood T cells. Abundant clones tended to shrink rather than expand after paclitaxel-nedaplatin.

TCRdb itself ran the PCR reads through MiXCR, one entry per CDR3 protein. The sample includes roughly 15,000 distinct CDR3 sequences, nearly 50% of them seen just once. Trimming stripped 2 bases from V and 0 bases from J, with 9 bases between. This CDR3 has 15 residues. Time point reported: before preoperative PTX-NDP chemotherapy. Before surgery, patients were given preoperative paclitaxel-nedaplatin chemotherapy. The chain links TRBV12-3 or TRBV12-4 to TRBJ2-3; D is perhaps TRBD1 (5 bases). The sample was collected from a patient given preoperative chemotherapy. The receptor's source is a human donor with esophageal squamous cell carcinoma. The donor label of this sample is uncertain. The CDR3 region is CASSLQGTSTDTQYF. CDR3 DNA: TGTGCCAGCAGTTTACAGGGAACTAGCACAGATACGCAGTATTTT.